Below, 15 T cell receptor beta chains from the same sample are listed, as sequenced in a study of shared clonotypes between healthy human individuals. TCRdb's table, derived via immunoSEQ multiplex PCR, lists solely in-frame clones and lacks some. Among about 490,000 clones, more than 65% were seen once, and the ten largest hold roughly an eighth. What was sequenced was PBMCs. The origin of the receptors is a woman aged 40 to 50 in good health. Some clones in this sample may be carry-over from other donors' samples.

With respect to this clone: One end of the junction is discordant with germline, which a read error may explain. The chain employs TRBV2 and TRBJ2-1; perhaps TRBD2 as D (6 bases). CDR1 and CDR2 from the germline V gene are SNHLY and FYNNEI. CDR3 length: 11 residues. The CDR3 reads CATVWRDTSVF. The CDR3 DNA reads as TGTGCCACAGTCTGGCGGGATACTTCGGTCTTC.

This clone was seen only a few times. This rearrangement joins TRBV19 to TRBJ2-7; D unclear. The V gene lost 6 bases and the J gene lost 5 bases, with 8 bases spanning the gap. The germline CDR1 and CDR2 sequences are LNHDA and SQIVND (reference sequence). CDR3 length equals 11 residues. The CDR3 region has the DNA TGTGCCAGTAGCCCGTCGGACGAGCAGTACTTC. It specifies CASSPSDEQYF.

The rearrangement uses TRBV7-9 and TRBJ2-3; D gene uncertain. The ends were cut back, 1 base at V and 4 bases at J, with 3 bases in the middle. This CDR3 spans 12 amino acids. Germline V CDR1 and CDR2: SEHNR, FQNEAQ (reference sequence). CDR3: CASSLDADTQYF. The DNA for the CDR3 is TGTGCCAGCAGCTTAGACGCAGATACGCAGTATTTT. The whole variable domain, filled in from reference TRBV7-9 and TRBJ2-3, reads DTGVSQNPRHKITKRGQNVTFRCDPISEHNRLYWYRQTLGQGPEFLTYFQNEAQLEKSRLLSDRFSAERPKGSFSTLEIQRTEQGDSAMYLCASSLDADTQYFGPGTRLTVL.

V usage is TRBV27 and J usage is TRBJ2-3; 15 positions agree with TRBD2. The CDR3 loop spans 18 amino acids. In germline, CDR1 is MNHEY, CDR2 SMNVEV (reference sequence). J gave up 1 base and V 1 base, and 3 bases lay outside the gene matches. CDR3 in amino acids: CASSLLGLAGGGTDTQYF. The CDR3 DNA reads TGTGCCAGCAGTTTATTGGGACTAGCGGGAGGAGGCACAGATACGCAGTATTTT.

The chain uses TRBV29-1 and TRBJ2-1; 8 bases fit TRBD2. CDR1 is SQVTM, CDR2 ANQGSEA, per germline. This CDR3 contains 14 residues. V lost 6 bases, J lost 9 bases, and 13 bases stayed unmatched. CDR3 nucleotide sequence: TGCAGCGTCGCAAGATCACACGGGGGGGGTGAGCAGTTCTTC. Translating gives CSVARSHGGGEQFF.

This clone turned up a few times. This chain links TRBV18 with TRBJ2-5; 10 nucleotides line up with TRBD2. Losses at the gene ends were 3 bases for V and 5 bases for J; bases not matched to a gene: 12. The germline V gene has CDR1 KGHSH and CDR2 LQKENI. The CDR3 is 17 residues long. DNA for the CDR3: TGTGCCAGCTCACCGCCACTAGCGGGAATAGGTTTGGAGACCCAGTACTTC. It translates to CASSPPLAGIGLETQYF.

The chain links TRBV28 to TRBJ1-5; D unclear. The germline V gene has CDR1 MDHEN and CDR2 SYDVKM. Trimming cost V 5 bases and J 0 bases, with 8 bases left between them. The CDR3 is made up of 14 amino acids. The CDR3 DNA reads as TGTGCCAGCAGTGATCAGTATAGCAATCAGCCCCAGCATTTT. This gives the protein CASSDQYSNQPQHF.

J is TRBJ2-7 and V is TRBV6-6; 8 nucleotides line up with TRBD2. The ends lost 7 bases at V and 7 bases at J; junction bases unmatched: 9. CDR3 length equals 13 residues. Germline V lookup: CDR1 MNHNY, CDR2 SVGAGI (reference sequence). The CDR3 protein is CASKAGGSWEQYF. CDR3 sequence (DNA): TGTGCCAGCAAGGCGGGAGGCTCCTGGGAGCAGTACTTC.

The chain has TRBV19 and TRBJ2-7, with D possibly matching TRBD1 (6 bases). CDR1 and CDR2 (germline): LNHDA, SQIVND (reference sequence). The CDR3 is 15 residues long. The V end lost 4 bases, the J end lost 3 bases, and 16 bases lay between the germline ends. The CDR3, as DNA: TGTGCCAGTAGTAGGACAGACTTAACCTTCTACGAGCAGTACTTC. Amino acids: CASSRTDLTFYEQYF.

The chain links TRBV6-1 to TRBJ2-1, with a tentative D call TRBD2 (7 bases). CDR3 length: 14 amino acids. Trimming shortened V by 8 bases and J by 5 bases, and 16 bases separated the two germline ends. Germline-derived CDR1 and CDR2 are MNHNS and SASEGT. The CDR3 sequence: CASWRGRSNNEQFF. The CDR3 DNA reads TGTGCCAGCTGGCGGGGGCGGAGTAACAATGAGCAGTTCTTC.

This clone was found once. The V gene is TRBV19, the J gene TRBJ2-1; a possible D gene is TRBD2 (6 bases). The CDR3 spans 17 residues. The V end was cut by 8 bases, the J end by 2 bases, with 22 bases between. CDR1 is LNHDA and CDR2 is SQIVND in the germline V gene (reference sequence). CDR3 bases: TGTGCCAGTCGGTCTGATTGGGGGGAGCCACCCTACAATGAGCAGTTCTTC. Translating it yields CASRSDWGEPPYNEQFF.

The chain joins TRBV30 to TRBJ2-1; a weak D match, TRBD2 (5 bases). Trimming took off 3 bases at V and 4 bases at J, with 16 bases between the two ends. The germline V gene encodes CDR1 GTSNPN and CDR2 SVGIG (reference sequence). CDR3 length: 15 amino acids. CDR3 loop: CAWRVLRAQYNEQFF. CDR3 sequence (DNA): TGTGCCTGGAGAGTGTTGCGGGCCCAATACAATGAGCAGTTCTTC.

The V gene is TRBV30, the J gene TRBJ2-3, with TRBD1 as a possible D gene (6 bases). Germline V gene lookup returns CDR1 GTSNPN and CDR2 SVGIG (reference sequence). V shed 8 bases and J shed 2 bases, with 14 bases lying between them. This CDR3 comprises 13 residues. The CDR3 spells CAQGQPNTDTQYF. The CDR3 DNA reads TGTGCCCAAGGACAGCCAAACACAGATACGCAGTATTTT. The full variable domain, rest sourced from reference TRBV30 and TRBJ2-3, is SQTIHQWPATLVQPVGSPLSLECTVEGTSNPNLYWYRQAAGRGLQLLFYSVGIGQISSEVPQNLSASRPQDRQFILSSKKLLLSDSGFYLCAQGQPNTDTQYFGPGTRLTVL.

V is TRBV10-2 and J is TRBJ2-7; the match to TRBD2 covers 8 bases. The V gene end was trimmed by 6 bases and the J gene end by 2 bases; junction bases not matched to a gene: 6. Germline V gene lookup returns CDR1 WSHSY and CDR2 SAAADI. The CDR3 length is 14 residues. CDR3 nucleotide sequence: TGCGCCAGCAGGGGGAACGGGGGGGCCTACGAGCAGTACTTC. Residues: CASRGNGGAYEQYF.

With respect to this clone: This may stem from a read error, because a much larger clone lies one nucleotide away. CDR3 sequence: CASSLGAGGTDTQYF. Here the CDR3 DNA reads TGTGCCAGCAGCTTAGGGGCAGGGGGCACAGATACGCAGTATTTT. V is TRBV7-6 and J is TRBJ2-3; the D gene is possibly TRBD1 (6 bases). CDR1 is SGHVS and CDR2 is FNYEAQ in the germline V gene. The CDR3 length is 15 residues. V was cut by 1 base and J by 1 base, with 9 bases left in between.